This T cell receptor (beta chain) is drawn from a study of T-cell memory formation after mild COVID-19. Study-level findings and limits: Clones which contracted sat mainly in CM and EM if CD4+, and in EMRA if CD8+. Pre-infection memory carried some responding clones, suggesting that cross-reactive memory joined. Researchers could not confirm that second-wave clones peaking on day 37 targeted SARS-CoV-2.

This clonotype has just a few counts. Its specificity is not known. The CDR3 consists of 13 residues. The V segment lost 8 bases and the J segment 2 bases; nucleotides outside the gene matches: 5. CDR1 and CDR2 from the germline V gene are MNHNY and SVGAGI (reference sequence). Sample barcodes and UMIs were carried by the TCR alpha and TCR beta cDNA libraries that 5'RACE generated with constant-segment primers. MiXCR was run by TCRdb on the 5' RACE reads, yielding one entry per CDR3 protein. Found here are 390,000 or so distinct CDR3 sequences, around a sixth of them singletons; the top ten hold about a fifth.

This receptor was obtained from a man aged 18 to 29 who had mild COVID-19 (a few samples of this study predate the infection). Cell type and time point are not known. This chain joins TRBV6-6 and TRBJ2-5, with 7 bases aligning to TRBD2. Sequencing was carried out using PBMCs or a T cell subset sorted from them (not recorded which). CDR3: CASERGIQETQYF. CDR3 sequence (DNA): TGTGCCAGCGAGCGGGGTATACAAGAGACCCAGTACTTC.